This TCR beta chain was captured by sequencing in a study of T cells in Graves' hyperthyroidism and ophthalmopathy. Study-wide results and limits: The model identified upcoming ophthalmopathy a median roughly 6 months ahead of onset.

Disease duration was under 3 months in the ophthalmopathy patients, who also had a Clinical Activity Score of at least 3 and a NOSPECS grade of at least 4. Orbital computed tomography, thyroid ultrasound, serum thyroxine and TRAb, and clinical symptoms together informed the diagnoses. Cells are PBMCs isolated from around 10 ml of fresh blood. Amplification of TCR beta CDR3 regions was performed using RNA transcripts as template. RT-PCR in the first round (using the HTBI primer set) targeted the TCR CDR3. TCRdb passed the multiplex PCR reads through MiXCR, listing each CDR3 protein once. Of about 600,000 distinct CDR3 sequences detected, around 13% appear once; the ten largest clones hold under 15%. This clonotype was seen at least ten times. Antigen specificity is unknown. This sequence was found in a woman aged 45-59 years with Graves' ophthalmopathy. The sample comprised blood.

CDR3 bases: TGTGCCAGCAGCAAGCGACAGGGAACTGAAGCTTTCTTT. Translated, it gives CASSKRQGTEAFF. This chain joins TRBV7-3 and TRBJ1-1; the match to TRBD1 covers 7 bases. CDR3 length equals 13 residues. Per the germline V gene, CDR1 is SGHTA and CDR2 is FQGTGA. V shed 5 bases and J 5 bases; nucleotides not matched to a gene: 5.